These T cell receptor beta chains were read from a single sample in a study of blood T cell repertoires in COVID-19. The protocol was immunoSEQ multiplex PCR, while the TCRdb copy is restricted to in-frame clones and leaves out a portion. This sample has hundreds of thousands of clones, with around 89% found just once. Sequenced input: PBMCs or T cells enriched from blood (not recorded which). Receptors originate from a man aged 40-50 years who had recovered from COVID-19. CDR3s include the opening cysteine and the closing phenylalanine or tryptophan. The D gene is left open where the match is weak. Rows may omit the clone size; those that give it use once, few, many or a size class.

size | J | V | D | DNA | CDR3
NA | TRBJ2-1 | TRBV27 | NA | TGTGCCAGTGCGACTAGACCTGCTCAAGGATCCTACAATGAGCAGTTCTTC | CASATRPAQGSYNEQFF
NA | TRBJ2-1 | TRBV19 | TRBD1 | TGTGCGACCACACAGGGGTCGGCCTACAATGAGCAGTTCTTC | CATTQGSAYNEQFF
few | TRBJ1-5 | TRBV29-1 | NA | TGCAGCGTGACCCAGGGCGGCAATCAGCCCCAGCATTTT | CSVTQGGNQPQHF
NA | TRBJ1-4 | TRBV19 | NA | TGTGCCAGTAGAACCGAGGGCCTCCGGGATGAAAAACTGTTTTTT | CASRTEGLRDEKLFF
few | TRBJ2-6 | TRBV7-9 | NA | TGTGCCAGCAGTAGCCCAGGGTCTGGGGCCAACGTCCTGACTTTC | CASSSPGSGANVLTF
NA | TRBJ1-1 | TRBV7-3 | NA | TGTGCCAGCAGCCCCCGACAGGATGGGACTGAAGCTTTCTTT | CASSPRQDGTEAFF
NA | TRBJ1-2 | TRBV28 | NA | TGTGCCAGCAATAGGGACGGACAGATCTATGGCTACACCTTC | CASNRDGQIYGYTF
NA | TRBJ1-1 | TRBV30 | NA | TGTGAGGCCGACATGAACACTGAAGCTTTCTTT | CEADMNTEAFF
NA | TRBJ2-7 | TRBV18 | NA | TGTGCCAGCTCACCCGGAGCTACGGCGGCATCCTACGAGCAGTACTTC | CASSPGATAASYEQYF
NA | TRBJ1-6 | TRBV7-8 | TRBD1 | TGTGCCAGCAGCTTAAGACAGGGGATAGATTCACCCCTCCACTTT | CASSLRQGIDSPLHF
NA | TRBJ2-2 | TRBV19 | TRBD1 | TGTGCCGCCTCCGCCGGGACAGGGGCCGGGGAGCTGTTTTTT | CAASAGTGAGELFF
NA | TRBJ1-1 | TRBV7-2 | NA | TGTGCCAGCAGCTCCACACCCGGGAAGGGCACTGAAGCTTTCTTT | CASSSTPGKGTEAFF
NA | TRBJ2-7 | TRBV15 | TRBD2 | TGTGCCACCAGCAGGGAGCTAGCGGGACCCTACGAGCAGTACTTC | CATSRELAGPYEQYF
once | TRBJ2-5 | TRBV5-1 | TRBD1 | TGCGCCAGCAGCTTGGCCTGGGACAGACCCCAAGAGACCCAGTACTTC | CASSLAWDRPQETQYF
NA | TRBJ1-5 | TRBV28 | NA | TGTGCCAGCAGTTCCCGGGACAACCATCAGCCCCAGCATTTT | CASSSRDNHQPQHF
NA | TRBJ1-1 | TRBV13 | TRBD1 | TGTGCCAGCAGCGGAACCGCGTCAGGGGGCACTGAAGCTTTCTTT | CASSGTASGGTEAFF
NA | TRBJ1-4 | TRBV19 | NA | TGTGCCAGTAGAACCGACAGAGCAACTAATGAAAAACTGTTTTTT | CASRTDRATNEKLFF
NA | TRBJ2-2 | TRBV6-6 | TRBD2 | TGTGCCAGCAGTCCATCCGGAGCTAGCGGGGATTACACCGGGGAGCTGTTTTTT | CASSPSGASGDYTGELFF
once | TRBJ2-7 | TRBV27 | NA | TGTGCCAGCAGTTTAAATCAGGGCTACGAGCAGTACTTC | CASSLNQGYEQYF
NA | TRBJ1-4 | TRBV5-5 | NA | TGTGCCAGCAGCGCGATGACCGGGGCTCGAGGAGGGGTGTTTTTT | CASSAMTGARGGVFF
few | TRBJ2-5 | TRBV7-6 | NA | TGTGCCAGCAGCTTATCCCAAATGGGGAGCGGCGGGGAGACCCAGTACTTC | CASSLSQMGSGGETQYF
NA | TRBJ2-5 | TRBV9 | NA | TGTGCCAGCAGCAAAGGAGGCCTACCGTCACAAGAGACCCAGTACTTC | CASSKGGLPSQETQYF
NA | TRBJ1-5 | TRBV28 | NA | TGTGCCAGCAGGGTACAGGGTCAGCCCCAGCATTTT | CASRVQGQPQHF
NA | TRBJ1-2 | TRBV29-1 | NA | TGCAGCGTTGAACTTGGAGGGGCCCCGGCCAAATATGGCTACACCTTC | CSVELGGAPAKYGYTF
NA | TRBJ1-1 | TRBV19 | TRBD1 | TGTGCCAGTAGCGCACAGGGGGCCACTGAAGCTTTCTTT | CASSAQGATEAFF
NA | TRBJ1-2 | TRBV5-4 | NA | TGTGCCAGCAGCTTTTCGGGGATGTACTATGGCTACACCTTC | CASSFSGMYYGYTF
NA | TRBJ1-6 | TRBV7-9 | NA | TGTGCCAGCAGCTTCGAGGGCCTGGAGTCACCCCTCCACTTT | CASSFEGLESPLHF
NA | TRBJ1-5 | TRBV7-8 | TRBD1 | TGTGCCAGCACTAAGGACAGGGTGGGAAATCAGCCCCAGCATTTT | CASTKDRVGNQPQHF
NA | TRBJ1-2 | TRBV28 | NA | TGTGCCAGCACCTCCCCCATGTGGGGGCCAGGCTACACCTTC | CASTSPMWGPGYTF
NA | TRBJ2-1 | TRBV5-1 | TRBD2 | TGCGCCAGCAGCTCGTGGCGGGGGGCTTACAATGAGCAGTTCTTC | CASSSWRGAYNEQFF
NA | TRBJ1-5 | TRBV7-2 | NA | TGTGCCAGCAGCCGCGGGCCGCCTAACAATCAGCCCCAGCATTTT | CASSRGPPNNQPQHF
NA | TRBJ1-2 | TRBV5-4 | TRBD1 | TGTGCCAGCAGCTCGAAAGTACAGGGGAACTATGGCTACACCTTC | CASSSKVQGNYGYTF
NA | TRBJ2-7 | TRBV27 | TRBD2 | TGTGCCAGCAGTTCCACGCCGGGACTAGCGGAGCAGTACTTC | CASSSTPGLAEQYF
NA | TRBJ2-7 | TRBV19 | NA | TGTGCCAGTAGTATTTTGCCAGCGTCCCACGAGCAGTACTTC | CASSILPASHEQYF
NA | TRBJ2-4 | TRBV9 | NA | TGTGCCAGCAGCCCAAGGACGGTGACAGGCATGAGGTACTTC | CASSPRTVTGMRYF
NA | TRBJ2-7 | TRBV6-1 | NA | TGTGCCAGCAGTGAAAGATTCGCAGGACTCTACGAGCAGTACTTC | CASSERFAGLYEQYF
NA | TRBJ2-1 | TRBV30 | TRBD2 | TGTGCCTGGAGTGTACGAGCGGGGAATCTCTACAATGAGCAGTTCTTC | CAWSVRAGNLYNEQFF
NA | TRBJ2-7 | TRBV19 | TRBD1 | TGTGCCAGTAGTATAGTTTTGGGGACAGGGTCCTACGAGCAGTACTTC | CASSIVLGTGSYEQYF
NA | TRBJ1-2 | TRBV25-1 | NA | TGTGCCAGCAGTGGGACTTTGGGGTTTGCTGGCTACACCTTC | CASSGTLGFAGYTF
NA | TRBJ1-2 | TRBV3-1/TRBV3-2 | NA | TGTGCCAGCAGCCAAGGTCGGAGGGCGGGCTTCTATGGCTACACCTTC | CASSQGRRAGFYGYTF
NA | TRBJ1-2 | TRBV5-4 | NA | TGTGCCAGCCGCTCCACGGGGGTTTTTGGCTACACCTTC | CASRSTGVFGYTF
NA | TRBJ2-3 | TRBV20-1 | TRBD2 | TGCAGTGCTGGTGTTAGCGGGGAAACAGATACGCAGTATTTT | CSAGVSGETDTQYF
few | TRBJ2-3 | TRBV5-1 | NA | TGCGCCAGCAGCTTGCCCCAGGGTAGCAGCACAGATACGCAGTATTTT | CASSLPQGSSTDTQYF
once | TRBJ1-4 | TRBV6-1 | TRBD1 | TGTGCCAGCAGTGAAAGGGGGCGGGGAACTAATGAAAAACTGTTTTTT | CASSERGRGTNEKLFF
NA | TRBJ2-1 | TRBV5-4 | NA | TGTGCCAGCAGTCACCTAATTCAGGGAAATCATGAGCAGTTCTTC | CASSHLIQGNHEQFF
NA | TRBJ2-5 | TRBV7-9 | TRBD2 | TGTGCCAGCAGCTTGAATGGGGGGGGTCAAGAGACCCAGTACTTC | CASSLNGGGQETQYF
NA | TRBJ2-1 | TRBV9 | TRBD2 | TGTGCCAGCAGCGTAGTAGGCGGGAGGAATCCGGGTGAGCAGTTCTTC | CASSVVGGRNPGEQFF
NA | TRBJ1-1 | TRBV7-9 | NA | TGTGCCAGCAGCCCAAGGGGACTCCAGGGTGTGGGGCTGAACACTGAAGCTTTCTTT | CASSPRGLQGVGLNTEAFF
NA | TRBJ2-7 | TRBV10-3 | TRBD2 | TGTGCCATCAGCGGGACTAGCAGCTACGAGCAGTACTTC | CAISGTSSYEQYF